This T cell receptor beta chain was captured by sequencing in a study of blood T cell repertoires in COVID-19. Overall study: The samples span acute and convalescent COVID-19 from the United States, Italy and Spain. From T cells, B-cell-depleted T cells, or PBMCs came the material, which was cDNA or gDNA.

The method was immunoSEQ multiplex PCR; TCRdb's version includes in-frame clones alone and lacks a portion of them. The table lists about 80,000 clones, roughly 91% of them singletons. V lost 1 base and J 6 bases, leaving 7 bases between the germline ends. CDR3 length: 14 amino acids. Germline values: CDR1 MNHNS, CDR2 SASEGT. This receptor was taken from a woman between 50 and 59 years old in a cohort sampled during active COVID-19. The J gene is TRBJ1-6, the V gene TRBV6-1; D is undetermined. Sequencing input: peripheral blood. The CDR3: CASSEGSANSPLHF. CDR3 sequence (DNA): TGTGCCAGCAGTGAAGGCAGCGCTAATTCACCCCTCCACTTT.